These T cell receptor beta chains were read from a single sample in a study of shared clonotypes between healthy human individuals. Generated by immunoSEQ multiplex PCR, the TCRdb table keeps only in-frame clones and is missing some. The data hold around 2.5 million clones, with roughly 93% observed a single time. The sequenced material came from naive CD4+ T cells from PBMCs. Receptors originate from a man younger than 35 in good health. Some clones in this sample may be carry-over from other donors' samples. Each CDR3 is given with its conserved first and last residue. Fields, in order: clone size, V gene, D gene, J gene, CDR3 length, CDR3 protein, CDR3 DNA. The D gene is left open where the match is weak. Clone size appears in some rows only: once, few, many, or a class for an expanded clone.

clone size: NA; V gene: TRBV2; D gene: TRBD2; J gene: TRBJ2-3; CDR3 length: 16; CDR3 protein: CASSEAGTSGTDTQYF; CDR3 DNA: TGTGCCAGCAGTGAAGCCGGGACTAGCGGGACAGATACGCAGTATTTT
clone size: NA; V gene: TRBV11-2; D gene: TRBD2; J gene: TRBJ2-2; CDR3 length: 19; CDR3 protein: CASSLYGLAGGTNTGELFF; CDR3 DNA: TGTGCCAGCAGCTTATATGGACTAGCGGGAGGCACGAACACCGGGGAGCTGTTTTTT
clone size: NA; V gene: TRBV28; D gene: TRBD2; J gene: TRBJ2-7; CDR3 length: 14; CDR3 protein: CASSAAGEPYEQYF; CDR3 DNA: TGTGCCAGCAGCGCAGCGGGAGAACCCTACGAGCAGTACTTC
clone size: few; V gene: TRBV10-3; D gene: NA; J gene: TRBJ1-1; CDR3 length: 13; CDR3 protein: CAISDGFYAEAFF; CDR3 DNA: TGTGCCATCAGTGATGGGTTTTACGCTGAAGCTTTCTTT
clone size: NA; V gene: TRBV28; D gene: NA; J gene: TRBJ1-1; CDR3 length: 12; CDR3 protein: CASSRSASGAFF; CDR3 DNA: TGTGCCAGCAGTAGAAGCGCATCCGGGGCTTTCTTT
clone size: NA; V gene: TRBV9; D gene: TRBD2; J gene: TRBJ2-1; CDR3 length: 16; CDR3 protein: CASSAGPSGSYNEQFF; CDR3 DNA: TGTGCCAGCAGCGCAGGCCCTAGCGGGAGTTACAATGAGCAGTTCTTC
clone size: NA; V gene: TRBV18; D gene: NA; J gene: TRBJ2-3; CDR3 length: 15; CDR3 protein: CASSPPSTSTDTQYF; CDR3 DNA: TGTGCCAGCTCACCACCTTCCACTAGCACAGATACGCAGTATTTT
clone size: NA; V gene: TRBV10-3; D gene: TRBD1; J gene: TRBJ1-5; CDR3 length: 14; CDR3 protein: CAISTTGGNQPQHF; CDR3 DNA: TGTGCCATCAGTACGACAGGGGGCAATCAGCCCCAGCATTTT
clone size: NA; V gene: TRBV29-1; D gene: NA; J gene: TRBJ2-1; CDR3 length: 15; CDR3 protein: CSVAVADSSYNEQFF; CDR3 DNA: TGCAGCGTTGCCGTGGCAGACAGCTCCTACAATGAGCAGTTCTTC
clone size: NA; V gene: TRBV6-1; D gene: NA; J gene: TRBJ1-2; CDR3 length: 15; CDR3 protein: CASSELYWTANGYTF; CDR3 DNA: TGTGCCAGCAGTGAATTGTATTGGACGGCGAATGGCTACACCTTC